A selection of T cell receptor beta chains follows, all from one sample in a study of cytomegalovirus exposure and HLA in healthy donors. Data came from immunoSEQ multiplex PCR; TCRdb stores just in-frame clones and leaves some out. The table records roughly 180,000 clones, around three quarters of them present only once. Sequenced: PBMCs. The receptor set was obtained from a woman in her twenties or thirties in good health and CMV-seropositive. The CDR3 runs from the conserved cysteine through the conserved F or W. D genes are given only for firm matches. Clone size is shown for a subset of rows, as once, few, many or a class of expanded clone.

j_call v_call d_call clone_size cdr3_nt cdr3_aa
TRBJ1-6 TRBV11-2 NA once TGTGCCAGCAGCTTAAGGGGGTTCTATAATTCACCCCTCCACTTT CASSLRGFYNSPLHF
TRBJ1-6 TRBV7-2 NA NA TGTGCCAGCAGCGCCCGGGACGGGAGGATTTCACCCCTCCACTTT CASSARDGRISPLHF
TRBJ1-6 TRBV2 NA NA TGTGCCAGCAGTGGGGCCCCGGGGTGGCCCCTCCACTTT CASSGAPGWPLHF
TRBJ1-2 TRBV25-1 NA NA TGTGCCAGCAGTGAAGGGACTACAGGGAGGTACTATGGCTACACCTTC CASSEGTTGRYYGYTF
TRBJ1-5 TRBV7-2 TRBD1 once TGTGCCAGCAGCCAGACTTACAGGGGAACGTCAGGGCAGCCCCAGCATTTT CASSQTYRGTSGQPQHF
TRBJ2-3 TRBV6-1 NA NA TGTGCCACTACACCGGGCCTGGGGCCAGATACGCAGTATTTT CATTPGLGPDTQYF
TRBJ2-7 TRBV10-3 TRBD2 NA TGTGCCATCAGTGAGTCGAACGGGGGGTACGAGCAGTACTTC CAISESNGGYEQYF
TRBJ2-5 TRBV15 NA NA TGTGCCACCAGCGACTGGCCCGTCCAAGAGACCCAGTACTTC CATSDWPVQETQYF
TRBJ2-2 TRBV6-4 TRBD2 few TGTGCCAGCAGTGGCGAGCGGGGTGAAAACACCGGGGAGCTGTTTTTT CASSGERGENTGELFF
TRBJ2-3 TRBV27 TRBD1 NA TGTGCCAGCAGTCCAACCGGGACAGGGACCCCCGGGACAGATACGCAGTATTTT CASSPTGTGTPGTDTQYF
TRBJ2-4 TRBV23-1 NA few TGCGCCAGCAGTCAATCTGTAGCAGGGGTCGGCAAAAACATTCAGTACTTC CASSQSVAGVGKNIQYF
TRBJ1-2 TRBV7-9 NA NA TGTGCCAGCAGCCCCCTGAGGGAGGACTATGGCTACACCTTC CASSPLREDYGYTF